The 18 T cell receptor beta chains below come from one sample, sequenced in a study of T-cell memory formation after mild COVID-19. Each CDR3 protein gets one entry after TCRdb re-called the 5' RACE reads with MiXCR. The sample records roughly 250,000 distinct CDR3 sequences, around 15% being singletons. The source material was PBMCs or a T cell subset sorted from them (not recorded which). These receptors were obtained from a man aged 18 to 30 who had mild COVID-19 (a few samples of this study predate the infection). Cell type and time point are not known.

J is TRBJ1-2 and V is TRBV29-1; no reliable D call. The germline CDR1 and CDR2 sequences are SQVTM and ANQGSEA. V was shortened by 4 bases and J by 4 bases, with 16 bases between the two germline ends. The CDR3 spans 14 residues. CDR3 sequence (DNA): TGCAGCGTTGGAATCCCCCCCCAGTCCTATGGCTACACCTTC. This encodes CSVGIPPQSYGYTF. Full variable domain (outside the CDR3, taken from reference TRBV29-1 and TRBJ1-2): SAVISQKPSRDICQRGTSLTIQCQVDSQVTMMFWYRQQPGQSLTLIATANQGSEATYESGFVIDKFPISRPNLTFSTLTVSNMSPEDSSIYLCSVGIPPQSYGYTFGSGTRLTVV.

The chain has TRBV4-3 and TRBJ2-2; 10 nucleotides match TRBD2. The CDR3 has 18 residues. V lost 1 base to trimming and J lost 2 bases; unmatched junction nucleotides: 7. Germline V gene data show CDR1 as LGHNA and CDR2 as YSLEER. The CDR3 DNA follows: TGCGCCAGCAGCCAAGGCCCCGGGACTAGCGTTAACACCGGGGAGCTGTTTTTT. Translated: CASSQGPGTSVNTGELFF.

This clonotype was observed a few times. The CDR3: CASSLLRGADLNTEAFF. CDR3 DNA sequence: TGTGCCAGCAGCTTACTCCGGGGGGCAGACTTAAACACTGAAGCTTTCTTT. The chain is built from TRBV7-2 and TRBJ1-1, with D possibly matching TRBD1 (6 bases). Trimming cost V 2 bases and J 2 bases, with 18 bases left between them. CDR1 and CDR2 from the germline V gene are SGHTA and FQGNSA. The length of the CDR3 is 17 residues.

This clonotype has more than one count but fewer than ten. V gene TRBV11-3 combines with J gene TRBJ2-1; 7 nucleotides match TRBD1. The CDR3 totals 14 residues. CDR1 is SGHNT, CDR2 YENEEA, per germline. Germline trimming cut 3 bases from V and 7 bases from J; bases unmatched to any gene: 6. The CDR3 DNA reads TGTGCCAGCAGCTTCCGGGACAGTAAAAATGAGCAGTTCTTC. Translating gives CASSFRDSKNEQFF.

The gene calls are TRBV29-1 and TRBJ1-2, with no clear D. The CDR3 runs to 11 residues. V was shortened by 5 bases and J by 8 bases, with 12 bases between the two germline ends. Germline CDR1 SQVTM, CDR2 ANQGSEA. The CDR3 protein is CSVLDPLGYTF. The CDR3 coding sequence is TGCAGCGTTCTGGACCCTCTCGGCTACACCTTC. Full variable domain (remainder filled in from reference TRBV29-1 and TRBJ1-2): SAVISQKPSRDICQRGTSLTIQCQVDSQVTMMFWYRQQPGQSLTLIATANQGSEATYESGFVIDKFPISRPNLTFSTLTVSNMSPEDSSIYLCSVLDPLGYTFGSGTRLTVV.

CDR3 sequence: CASRLAGVSGAVNEKLFF. The CDR3 bases are TGTGCAAGTCGCTTAGCGGGTGTTTCAGGGGCGGTTAATGAAAAACTGTTTTTT. The chain employs TRBV12-2 and TRBJ1-4; TRBD1 is taken as the D call from the table, unchecked against the DNA. TRBV12-2 constitutes a pseudogene. CDR3 length equals 18 residues.

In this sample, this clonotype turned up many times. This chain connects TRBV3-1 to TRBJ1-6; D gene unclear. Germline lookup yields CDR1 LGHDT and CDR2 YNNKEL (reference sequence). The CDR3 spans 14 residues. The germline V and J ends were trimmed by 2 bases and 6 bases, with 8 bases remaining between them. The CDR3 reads CASSQMTGNSPLHF. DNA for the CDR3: TGTGCCAGCAGCCAAATGACGGGTAATTCACCCCTCCACTTT. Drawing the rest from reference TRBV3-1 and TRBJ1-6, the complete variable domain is DTAVSQTPKYLVTQMGNDKSIKCEQNLGHDTMYWYKQDSKKFLKIMFSYNNKELIINETVPNRFSPKSPDKAHLNLHINSLELGDSAVYFCASSQMTGNSPLHFGNGTRLTVT.

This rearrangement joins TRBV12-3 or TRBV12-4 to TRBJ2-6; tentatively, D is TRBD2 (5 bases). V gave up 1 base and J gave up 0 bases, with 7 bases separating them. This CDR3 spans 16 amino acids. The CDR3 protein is CASSLGTFSGANVLTF. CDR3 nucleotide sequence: TGTGCCAGCAGTTTAGGGACTTTCTCTGGGGCCAACGTCCTGACTTTC.

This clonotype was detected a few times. DNA for the CDR3: TGTGCCAGCAGCCAAGCCGGGGTGAGTGAAGCTTTCTTT. It is translated as CASSQAGVSEAFF. The V call is TRBV7-6, the J call TRBJ1-1; D ambiguous. V was cut by 5 bases and J by 7 bases, with 14 bases left in between. Germline CDR1 SGHVS, CDR2 FNYEAQ. This CDR3 has 13 amino acids.

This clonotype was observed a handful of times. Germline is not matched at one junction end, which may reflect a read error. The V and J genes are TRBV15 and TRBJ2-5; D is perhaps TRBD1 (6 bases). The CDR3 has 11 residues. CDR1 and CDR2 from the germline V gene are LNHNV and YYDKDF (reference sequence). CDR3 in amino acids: CAARGEETQYF. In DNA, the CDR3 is TGTGCCGCCAGGGGAGAAGAGACCCAGTACTTC.

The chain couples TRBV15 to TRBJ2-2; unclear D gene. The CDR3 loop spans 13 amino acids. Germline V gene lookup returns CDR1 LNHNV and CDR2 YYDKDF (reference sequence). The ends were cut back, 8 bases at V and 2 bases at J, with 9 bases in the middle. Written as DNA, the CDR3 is TGTGCCACCGGGCAGTCTAACACCGGGGAGCTGTTTTTT. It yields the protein CATGQSNTGELFF.

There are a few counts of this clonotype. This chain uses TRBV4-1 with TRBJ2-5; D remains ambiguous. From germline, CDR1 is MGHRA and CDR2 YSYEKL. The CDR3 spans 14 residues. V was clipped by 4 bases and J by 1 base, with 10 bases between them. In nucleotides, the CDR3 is TGCGCCAGCAGCCCTTTGGTGACCCAAGAGACCCAGTACTTC. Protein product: CASSPLVTQETQYF.

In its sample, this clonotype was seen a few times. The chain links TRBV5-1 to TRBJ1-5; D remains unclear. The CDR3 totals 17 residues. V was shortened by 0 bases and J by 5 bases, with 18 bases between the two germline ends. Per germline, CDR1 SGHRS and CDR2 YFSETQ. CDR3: CASSLGSASEPHQPQHF. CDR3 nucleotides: TGCGCCAGCAGCTTGGGTTCAGCCTCCGAACCTCATCAGCCCCAGCATTTT.

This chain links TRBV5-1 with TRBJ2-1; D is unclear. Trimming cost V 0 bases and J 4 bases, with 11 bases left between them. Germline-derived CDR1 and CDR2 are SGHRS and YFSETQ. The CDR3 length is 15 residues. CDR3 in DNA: TGCGCCAGCAGCTTGGGTGGGCCTATATACAATGAGCAGTTCTTC. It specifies CASSLGGPIYNEQFF.

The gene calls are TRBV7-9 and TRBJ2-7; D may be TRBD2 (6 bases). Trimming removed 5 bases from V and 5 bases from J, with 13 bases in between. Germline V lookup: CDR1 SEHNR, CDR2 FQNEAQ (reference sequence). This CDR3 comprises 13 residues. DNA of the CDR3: TGTGCCAGCAGCGGGGCGGGGTTCAACGAGCAGTACGTC. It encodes CASSGAGFNEQYV.

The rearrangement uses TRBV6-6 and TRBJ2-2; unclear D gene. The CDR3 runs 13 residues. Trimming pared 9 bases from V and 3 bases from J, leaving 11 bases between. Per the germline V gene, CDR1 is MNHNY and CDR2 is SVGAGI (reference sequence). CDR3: CASIGPYTGELFF. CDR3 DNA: TGTGCCAGTATCGGGCCCTACACCGGGGAGCTGTTTTTT.

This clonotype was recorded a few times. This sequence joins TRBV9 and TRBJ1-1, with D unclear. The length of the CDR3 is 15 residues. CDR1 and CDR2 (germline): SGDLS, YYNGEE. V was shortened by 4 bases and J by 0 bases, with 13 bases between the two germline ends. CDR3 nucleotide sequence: TGTGCCAGCAGCTCGAGAGGCAGCTTGAACACTGAAGCTTTCTTT. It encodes CASSSRGSLNTEAFF. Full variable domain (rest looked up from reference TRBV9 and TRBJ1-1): DSGVTQTPKHLITATGQRVTLRCSPRSGDLSVYWYQQSLDQGLQFLIQYYNGEERAKGNILERFSAQQFPDLHSELNLSSLELGDSALYFCASSSRGSLNTEAFFGQGTRLTVV.

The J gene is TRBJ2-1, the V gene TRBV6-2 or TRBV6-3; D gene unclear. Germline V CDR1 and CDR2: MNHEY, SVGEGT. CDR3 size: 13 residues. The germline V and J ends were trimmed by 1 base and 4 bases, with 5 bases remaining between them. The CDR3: CASSYLTYNEQFF. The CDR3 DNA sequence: TGTGCCAGCAGTTACTTAACGTACAATGAGCAGTTCTTC.